This entry concerns a single TCR beta chain. Its antigen remains unidentified. J lost 0 bases, V lost 4 bases, and 5 bases had no gene match. The CDR3 is 16 amino acids. Germline V gene lookup returns CDR1 SGHRS and CDR2 YFSETQ. This entry comes from a study of shared clonotypes between healthy human individuals. Regarding the study as a whole: Sampling used blood alone; tissue repertoires probably differ.

Only in-frame clones appear in the TCRdb table, and some are missing; sequencing was by immunoSEQ multiplex PCR. The sample contains about 1 million clones, approximately 68% of which appear only once. The V and J genes are TRBV5-1 and TRBJ2-2, with TRBD1 matching 8 bases. What was sequenced was memory CD4+ T cells sorted from blood. Subset here: CD45RA-negative fraction. This clonotype originated in a man between 18 and 29 years old in good health. CDR3 nucleotides: TGCGCCAGCAGCGGAGTACAGGGGGCGAACACCGGGGAGCTGTTTTTT. Amino acids: CASSGVQGANTGELFF.